These T cell receptor beta chains were read from a single sample in a study of shared T cell receptors in the human thymus. Profiled with immunoSEQ multiplex PCR; TCRdb holds only in-frame clones, not every one. The sample lists roughly 660,000 clones; around nine tenths were seen once. These data also featured in a second study, about human thymus T cells.

Sequencing input: thymocytes. The receptor source for this set is a boy under three years old with a congenital heart defect. Both conserved end residues are part of each CDR3.

j_call v_call cdr3_aa
TRBJ2-3 TRBV4-1 CASSQDVPAPGDTQYF
TRBJ2-3 TRBV5-1 CASSLSLAEPRTVPTDTQYF
TRBJ2-3 TRBV9 CASSQTSGSSTDTQYF
TRBJ1-3 TRBV2 CASSGQGADGNTIYF
TRBJ1-2 TRBV4-2 CASRAFGSGANYGYTF
TRBJ2-2 TRBV15 CATSSGHTNTGELFF
TRBJ2-5 TRBV6-5 CASRQDREETQYF
TRBJ2-2 TRBV6-8 CASSHRRQGVTGELFF
TRBJ2-7 TRBV10-3 CAISGGLALNEQYF
TRBJ1-2 TRBV28 CASSSPSFYGYTF
TRBJ2-1 TRBV15 CATSRDTVVGEQFF
TRBJ2-3 TRBV29-1 CSVGERRVLLADTQYF
TRBJ2-1 TRBV28 CASSLIPAGGWDHHSHNEQFF
TRBJ2-7 TRBV30 CAWRYGGRRLTYEQYF
TRBJ2-7 TRBV5-4 CASSLDRYEQYF
TRBJ1-5 TRBV7-9 CASSSGGTGPSNQPQHF
TRBJ2-1 TRBV10-1 CASRADREGNEQFF
TRBJ2-7 TRBV6-5 CASSPLRDLPYEQYF
TRBJ2-7 TRBV5-1 CASRLAGEYEQYF
TRBJ1-3 TRBV6-6 CASSPGFSGNTIYF
TRBJ2-4 TRBV6-1 CASSGDRAKNIQYF
TRBJ2-3 TRBV9 CASSVVDRGSTDTQYF
TRBJ2-2 TRBV14 CASSQVSVYTPGELFF
TRBJ2-7 TRBV4-3 CASRDGRAGEAYEQYF
TRBJ2-1 TRBV27 CASRRAGSYNEQFF
TRBJ1-2 TRBV7-2 CASSTSTQGAYYGYTF
TRBJ1-2 TRBV28 CASSFSTGETDYGYTF
TRBJ2-3 TRBV4-1 CASSQTPGTSTESSDTQYF
TRBJ2-7 TRBV27 CASSPTGGCYEQYF
TRBJ2-5 TRBV7-9 CALLHGGESETQYF
TRBJ2-7 TRBV20-1 CSAWDREQYF
TRBJ2-7 TRBV4-2 CASSAGGSSYEQYF
TRBJ2-1 TRBV19 CASSTSGVTFYNEQFF
TRBJ2-7 TRBV30 CAWRNAVRQGTYEQYF
TRBJ2-7 TRBV28 CASSLWGGGYEQYF
TRBJ1-2 TRBV19 CASSIQRDNQNYGYTF
TRBJ1-2 TRBV5-6 CASSWLFQGYTF
TRBJ2-1 TRBV9 CASSARSGRAGEQFF
TRBJ2-2 TRBV27 CASSPTRSSGGNTGELFF
TRBJ1-5 TRBV11-2 CASSPRDREDQPQHF
TRBJ1-2 TRBV4-1 CASSLTDQGRPYGYTF
TRBJ1-5 TRBV11-2 CASSKTGQGNQPQHF
TRBJ2-1 TRBV12-2 CASRLEDRVVYNEQFF
TRBJ2-7 TRBV27 CASSLSPETSGTYYEQYF
TRBJ2-7 TRBV11-2 CASSPPGFLAVHEQYF
TRBJ2-2 TRBV10-3 CAIGPGLATGELFF
TRBJ2-2 TRBV4-3 CASSQERTGELFF
TRBJ1-2 TRBV28 CALQRGNDGYTF
TRBJ1-5 TRBV27 CASSLRSTGGQPQHF
TRBJ2-7 TRBV4-3 CASSQVRGPLHEQYF
TRBJ2-1 TRBV30 CAWSAPLTPTSSYNEQFF
TRBJ2-7 TRBV29-1 CSVLRWGRRPTEYF
TRBJ2-7 TRBV28 CASSPGQGAFAPYEQYF
TRBJ2-7 TRBV28 CASSSPYLSSYEQYF